The clone carrying this T cell receptor beta chain was counted between two and nine times. What it binds is not known. The data are from a study of beta chain features in type 1 diabetes. Study conclusions and caveats: No resolution was reached here on whether HLA type influences TCRB rearrangement. The naive, central memory and Treg TCRB repertoires looked more alike in patients than they did in healthy donors. Cells with high TCR expression could be over-represented by cDNA sequencing. Fewer junction insertions and more nucleotide deletions appeared in type 1 diabetes patients.

V lost 4 bases and J 9 bases, leaving 13 bases between the germline ends. Germline CDR1 and CDR2: MGHRA and YSYEKL. The length of the CDR3 is 14 residues. The authors reverse transcribed all of the isolated RNA, so sequencing captured expressed TCRB transcripts. The method was immunoSEQ multiplex PCR; TCRdb's version includes in-frame clones alone and lacks a portion of them. The sample contains about 150,000 clones, 9% to 9.5% of which appear only once. The TCR originated in a man aged 18 to 30 in good health. Sample: central memory CD4+ T cells from blood. This chain joins TRBV4-1 and TRBJ1-6; D possibly corresponds to TRBD1 (5 bases). In nucleotides, the CDR3 is TGCGCCAGCAGCCTCTGGGTGGGGGGTTCACCCCTCCACTTT. Its translation is CASSLWVGGSPLHF.